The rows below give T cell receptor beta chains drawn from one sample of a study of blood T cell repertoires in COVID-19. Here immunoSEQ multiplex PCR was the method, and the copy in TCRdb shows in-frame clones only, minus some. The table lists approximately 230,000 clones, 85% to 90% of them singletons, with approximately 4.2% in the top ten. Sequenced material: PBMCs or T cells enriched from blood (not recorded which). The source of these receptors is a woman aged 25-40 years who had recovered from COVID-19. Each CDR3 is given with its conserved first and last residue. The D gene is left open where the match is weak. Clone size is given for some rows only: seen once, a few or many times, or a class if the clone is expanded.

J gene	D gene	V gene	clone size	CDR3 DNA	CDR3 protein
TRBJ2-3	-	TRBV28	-	TGTGCCAGCAGTCCCGGGTCGGATACGCAGTATTTT	CASSPGSDTQYF
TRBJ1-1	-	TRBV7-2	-	TGTGCCAGCAGCTTAGCGCGGCAGCGTTCTGAAGCTTTCTTT	CASSLARQRSEAFF
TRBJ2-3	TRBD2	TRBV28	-	TGTGCCAGCAGTTTTGGACTAGCGGGAGGCGGGAGGGGAGATACGCAGTATTTT	CASSFGLAGGGRGDTQYF
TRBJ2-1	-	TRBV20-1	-	TGCAGTGCTAGACGGGTGGGTGAGCAGTTCTTC	CSARRVGEQFF
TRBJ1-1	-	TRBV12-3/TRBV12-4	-	TGTGCCAGCATCCTAGATCGGGGTGAAGCTTTCTTT	CASILDRGEAFF
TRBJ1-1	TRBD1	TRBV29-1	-	TGCAGCCTAATCCGGGGACAGGTGAACACTGAAGCTTTCTTT	CSLIRGQVNTEAFF
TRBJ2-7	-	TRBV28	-	TGTGCCAGCAGTAACTACCCGACCACCTACGAGCAGTACTTC	CASSNYPTTYEQYF
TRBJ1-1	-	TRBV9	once	TGTGCCAGCAGCGTAGCTGCGGTACCGACTGAAGCTTTCTTT	CASSVAAVPTEAFF
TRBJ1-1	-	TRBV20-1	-	TGCAGTGTGGGGGGGAACACTGAAGCTTTCTTT	CSVGGNTEAFF
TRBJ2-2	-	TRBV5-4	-	TGTGCCAGCAGCCACGAGTCCGGGGAGCTGTTTTTT	CASSHESGELFF
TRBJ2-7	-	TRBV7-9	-	TGTGCCAGCAGCTTAGATCGGGGCGAGCAGTACTTC	CASSLDRGEQYF
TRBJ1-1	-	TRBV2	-	TGTGCCAGTAGGGGAGGGAAAAACACTGAAGCTTTCTTT	CASRGGKNTEAFF
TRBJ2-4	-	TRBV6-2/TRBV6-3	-	TGTGCCAGCAGTTACAAAGGAGACATTCAGTACTTC	CASSYKGDIQYF
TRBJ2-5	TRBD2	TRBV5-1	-	TGCGCCAGCAGCTTGGCGCGGGGGGAAGAAGGCCAAGAGACCCAGTACTTC	CASSLARGEEGQETQYF
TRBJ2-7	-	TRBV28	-	TGTGCCAGCAGTTTATCTGAACTAGATGGGCAGTACTTC	CASSLSELDGQYF
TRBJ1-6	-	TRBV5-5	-	TGTGCCAGCAGCCCCTTAACGGGGAAAAATTCACCCCTCCACTTT	CASSPLTGKNSPLHF
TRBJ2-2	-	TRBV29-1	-	TGCAGCGTTGGGTTAGGGGGGAACACCGGGGAGCTGTTTTTT	CSVGLGGNTGELFF
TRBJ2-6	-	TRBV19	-	TGTGCCAGTAGCAGAGGACAGAGTCTAAATTCTGGGGCCAACGTCCTGACTTTC	CASSRGQSLNSGANVLTF
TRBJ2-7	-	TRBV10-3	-	TGTGCCATCAGTGCTAGGACTTTGAGCTCCTACGAGCAGTACTTC	CAISARTLSSYEQYF
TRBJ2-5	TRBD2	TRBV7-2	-	TGTGCCAGCAGCTTAGGGGGCGCGCTAGCGGTCCAAGAGACCCAGTACTTC	CASSLGGALAVQETQYF
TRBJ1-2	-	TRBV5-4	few	TGTGCCAGCAGCTTGGGGAGCAATAACTATGGCTACACCTTC	CASSLGSNNYGYTF
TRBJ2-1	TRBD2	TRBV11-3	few	TGTGCCAGCAGCTTTACGGGGGGTGAGCAGTTCTTC	CASSFTGGEQFF
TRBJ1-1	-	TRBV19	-	TGTGCCAGTAGTCAAGGACAGATGAACACTGAAGCTTTCTTT	CASSQGQMNTEAFF
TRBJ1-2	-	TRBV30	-	TGTGCCTGGATTGGGAGGGCGAGGGGCTACACCTTC	CAWIGRARGYTF
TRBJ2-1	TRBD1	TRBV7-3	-	TGTGCCAGCAACCAACAGGGGGCATCTTTGGGGGAGCAGTTCTTC	CASNQQGASLGEQFF
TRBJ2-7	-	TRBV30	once	TGTGCCTGGAGTGTAAAATCCCGGGGCTACGAGCAGTACTTC	CAWSVKSRGYEQYF
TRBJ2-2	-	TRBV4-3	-	TGCGCCAGCAGCCCTTCTAACACCGGGGAGCTGTTTTTT	CASSPSNTGELFF
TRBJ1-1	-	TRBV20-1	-	TGCAGTGCTAGTAATCTCTTTTCTAGAATGAACACTGAAGCTTTCTTT	CSASNLFSRMNTEAFF
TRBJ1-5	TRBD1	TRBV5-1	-	TGCGCCAGCAGCTTGGTCCCAGGGGGTAATCAGCCCCAGCATTTT	CASSLVPGGNQPQHF
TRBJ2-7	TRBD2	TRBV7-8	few	TGTGCCAGCAGCCGTATTGGGAGCGGGAGCCGGGAGCTGAAGTACGAGCAGTACTTC	CASSRIGSGSRELKYEQYF
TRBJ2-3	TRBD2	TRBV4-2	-	TGTGCCAGCAGCCTGGGACTAGCGGGAGGCTCAAGGGATACGCAGTATTTT	CASSLGLAGGSRDTQYF
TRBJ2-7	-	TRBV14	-	TGTGCCAGCAGTACCACAGGGTTCGGCGAGCAGTACTTC	CASSTTGFGEQYF
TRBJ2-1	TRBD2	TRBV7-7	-	TGTGCTAGCAGCTTAGCTTACGGGAGGGCCGGGAATGAGCAGTTCTTC	CASSLAYGRAGNEQFF
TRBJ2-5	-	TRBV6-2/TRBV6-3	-	TGTGCCAGCAGTTACTCGACAGTGGAAGAGACCCAGTACTTC	CASSYSTVEETQYF
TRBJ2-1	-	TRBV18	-	TGTGCCAGCTCACCCGGAGAAGAGCAGTTCTTC	CASSPGEEQFF
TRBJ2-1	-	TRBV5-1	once	TGCGCCAGCAGCTTGCTGGCAGGGGAGGGTGAGCAGTTCTTC	CASSLLAGEGEQFF
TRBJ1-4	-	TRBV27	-	TGTGCCAGCAGTTCAGTACGCGGATTTAATGAAAAACTGTTTTTT	CASSSVRGFNEKLFF
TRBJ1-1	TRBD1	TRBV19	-	TGTGCCAGTTCACAGGGGCTGGTCACTGAAGCTTTCTTT	CASSQGLVTEAFF
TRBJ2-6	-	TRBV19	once	TGTGCCAGTAACCAGGGGGCCAACGTCCTGACTTTC	CASNQGANVLTF
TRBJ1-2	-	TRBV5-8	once	TGTGCCAGCAGCCTGGTGACAAGCTACACCTTC	CASSLVTSYTF
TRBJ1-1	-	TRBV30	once	TGTGCCTGGAGTGTGCCCCAGGGGACTGAAGCTTTCTTT	CAWSVPQGTEAFF
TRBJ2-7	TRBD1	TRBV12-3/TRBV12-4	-	TGTGCCAGCAGTACAGGGGTCTACGAGCAGTACTTC	CASSTGVYEQYF